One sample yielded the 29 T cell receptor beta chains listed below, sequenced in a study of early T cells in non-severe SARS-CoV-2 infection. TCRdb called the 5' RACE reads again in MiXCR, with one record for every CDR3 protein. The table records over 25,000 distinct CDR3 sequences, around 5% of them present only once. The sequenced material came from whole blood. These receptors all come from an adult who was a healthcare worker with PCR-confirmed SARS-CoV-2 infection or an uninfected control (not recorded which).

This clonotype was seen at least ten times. This CDR3 reads CASSQDVEGTQYF. CDR3 DNA: TGCGCCAGCAGCCAAGATGTAGAGGGTACTCAGTACTTC. The rearrangement uses TRBV4-1 and TRBJ2-4; tentative D call: TRBD2 (5 bases). V dropped 0 bases and J dropped 12 bases, with 12 bases sitting between them. Germline CDR1 is MGHRA and CDR2 is YSYEKL. The CDR3 extends over 13 amino acids.

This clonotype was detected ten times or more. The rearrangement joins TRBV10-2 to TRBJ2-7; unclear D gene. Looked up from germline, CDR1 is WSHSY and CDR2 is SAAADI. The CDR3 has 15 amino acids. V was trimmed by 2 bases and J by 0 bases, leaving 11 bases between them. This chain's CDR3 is CASSEDPESSYEQYF. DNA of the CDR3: TGCGCCAGCAGTGAGGACCCCGAGAGCTCCTACGAGCAGTACTTC.

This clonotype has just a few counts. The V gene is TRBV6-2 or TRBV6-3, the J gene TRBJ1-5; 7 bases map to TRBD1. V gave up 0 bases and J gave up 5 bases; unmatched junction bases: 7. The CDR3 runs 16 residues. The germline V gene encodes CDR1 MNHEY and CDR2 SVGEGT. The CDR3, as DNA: TGTGCCAGCAGTTACTCGAGGGGGCGAGGGGATCAGCCCCAGCATTTT. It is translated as CASSYSRGRGDQPQHF.

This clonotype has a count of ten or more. CDR3 coding DNA: TGTGCCAGCAAGCTCAGCCTTAATAAAGAGACCCAGTACTTC. Translation gives CASKLSLNKETQYF. The chain employs TRBV11-2 and TRBJ2-5; D is unresolved. The CDR3 length is 14 residues. V dropped 7 bases and J dropped 3 bases, with 15 bases sitting between them. The germline gives CDR1 SGHAT, CDR2 FQNNGV.

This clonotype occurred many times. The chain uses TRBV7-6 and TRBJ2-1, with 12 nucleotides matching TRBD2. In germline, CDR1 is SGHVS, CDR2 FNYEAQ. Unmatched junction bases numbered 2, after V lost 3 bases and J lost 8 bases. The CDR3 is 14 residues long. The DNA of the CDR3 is TGTGCCAGCAGCTTTCTAGCGGGGGGGGATGAGCAGTTCTTC. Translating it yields CASSFLAGGDEQFF.

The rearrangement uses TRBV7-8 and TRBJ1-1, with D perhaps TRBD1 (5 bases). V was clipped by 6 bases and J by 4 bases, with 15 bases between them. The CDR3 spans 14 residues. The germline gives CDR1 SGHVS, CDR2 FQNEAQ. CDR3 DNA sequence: TGTGCCAGCAGGAGGCTAGGCGGGGCCACTGAAGCTTTCTTT. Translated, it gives CASRRLGGATEAFF.

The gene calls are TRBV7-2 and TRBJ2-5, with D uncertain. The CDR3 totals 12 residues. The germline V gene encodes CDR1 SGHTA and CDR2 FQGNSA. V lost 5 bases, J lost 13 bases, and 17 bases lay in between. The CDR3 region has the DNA TGTGCCAGCAGCCCCACCTCTAGGCCTCCGTACTTC. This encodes CASSPTSRPPYF.

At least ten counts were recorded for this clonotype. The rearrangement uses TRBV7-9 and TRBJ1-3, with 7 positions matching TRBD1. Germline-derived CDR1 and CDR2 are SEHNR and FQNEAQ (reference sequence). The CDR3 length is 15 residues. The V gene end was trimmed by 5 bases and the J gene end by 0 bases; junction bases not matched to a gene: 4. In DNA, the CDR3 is TGTGCCAGCAGCCGACAGGGTACCTCTGGAAACACCATATATTTT. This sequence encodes CASSRQGTSGNTIYF.

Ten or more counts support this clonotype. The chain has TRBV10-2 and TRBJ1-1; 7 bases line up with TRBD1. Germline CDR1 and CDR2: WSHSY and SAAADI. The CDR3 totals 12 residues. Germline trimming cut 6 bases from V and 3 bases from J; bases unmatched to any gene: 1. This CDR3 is CASRTGDTEAFF. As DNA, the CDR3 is TGCGCCAGCAGAACAGGGGACACTGAAGCTTTCTTT.

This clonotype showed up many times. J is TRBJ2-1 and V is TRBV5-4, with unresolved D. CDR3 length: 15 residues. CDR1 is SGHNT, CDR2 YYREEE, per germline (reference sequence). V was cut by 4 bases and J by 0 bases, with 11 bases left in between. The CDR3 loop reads CASSPGRSSYNEQFF. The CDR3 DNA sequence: TGTGCCAGCAGCCCCGGTAGGAGCTCCTACAATGAGCAGTTCTTC. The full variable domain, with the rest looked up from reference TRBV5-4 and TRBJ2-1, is ETGVTQSPTHLIKTRGQQVTLRCSSQSGHNTVSWYQQALGQGPQFIFQYYREEENGRGNFPPRFSGLQFPNYSSELNVNALELDDSALYLCASSPGRSSYNEQFFGPGTRLTVL.

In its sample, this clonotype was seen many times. CDR3 sequence: CASRVTSGNKDTQYF. Written as DNA, the CDR3 is TGTGCCAGTAGGGTGACTAGCGGGAATAAAGATACGCAGTATTTT. The V gene is TRBV19, the J gene TRBJ2-3, with 11 positions matching TRBD2. The germline CDR1 and CDR2 sequences are LNHDA and SQIVND (reference sequence). V dropped 6 bases and J dropped 5; count of bases not matched to a gene: 7. The CDR3 contains 15 residues.

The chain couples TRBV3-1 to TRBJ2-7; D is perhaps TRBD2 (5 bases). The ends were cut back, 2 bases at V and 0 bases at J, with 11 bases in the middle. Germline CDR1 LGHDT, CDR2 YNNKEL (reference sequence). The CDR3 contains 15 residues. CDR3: CASSQQRGSSYEQYF. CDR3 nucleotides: TGTGCCAGCAGCCAACAACGGGGTAGCTCCTACGAGCAGTACTTC.

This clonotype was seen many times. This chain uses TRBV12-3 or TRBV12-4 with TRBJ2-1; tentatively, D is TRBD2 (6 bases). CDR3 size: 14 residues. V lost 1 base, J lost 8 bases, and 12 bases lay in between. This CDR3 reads CASSLVQAGHEQFF. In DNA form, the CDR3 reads TGTGCCAGCAGTTTAGTCCAGGCGGGGCATGAGCAGTTCTTC.

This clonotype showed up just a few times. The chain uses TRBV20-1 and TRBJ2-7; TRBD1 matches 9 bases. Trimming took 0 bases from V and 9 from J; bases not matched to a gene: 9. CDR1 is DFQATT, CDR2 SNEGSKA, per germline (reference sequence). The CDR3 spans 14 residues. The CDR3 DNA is TGCAGTGCTAGAGATCCCGGGACAGGGAAAGGGCAGTACTTC. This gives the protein CSARDPGTGKGQYF.

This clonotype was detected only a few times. CDR3 in amino acids: CASSLRQGAEAFF. The CDR3 DNA sequence: TGTGCCAGCAGTCTAAGACAGGGGGCTGAAGCTTTCTTT. The chain couples TRBV12-3 or TRBV12-4 to TRBJ1-1; TRBD1 matches 9 bases. Trimming removed 5 bases from V and 6 bases from J; junction bases left unmatched: 4. This CDR3 region has 13 residues.

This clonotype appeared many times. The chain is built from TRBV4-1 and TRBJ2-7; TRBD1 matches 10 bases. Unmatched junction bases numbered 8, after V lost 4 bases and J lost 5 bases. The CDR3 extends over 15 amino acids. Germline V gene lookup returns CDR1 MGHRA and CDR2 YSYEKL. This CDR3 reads CASSPWDRGLDEQYF. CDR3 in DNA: TGCGCCAGCAGCCCTTGGGACAGGGGATTGGACGAGCAGTACTTC.

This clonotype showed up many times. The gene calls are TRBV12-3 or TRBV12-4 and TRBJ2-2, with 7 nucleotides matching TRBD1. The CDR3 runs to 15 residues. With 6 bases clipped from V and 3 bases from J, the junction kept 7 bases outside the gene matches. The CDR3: CASRVGQLHTGELFF. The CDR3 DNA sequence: TGTGCCAGCAGGGTGGGACAGTTACACACCGGGGAGCTGTTTTTT.

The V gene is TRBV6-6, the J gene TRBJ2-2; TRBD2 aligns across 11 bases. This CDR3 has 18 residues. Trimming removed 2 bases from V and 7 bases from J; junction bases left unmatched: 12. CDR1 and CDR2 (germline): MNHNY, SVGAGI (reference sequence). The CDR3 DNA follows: TGTGCCAGCAGTTACACCGGACTAGCGGGCCCACCGGACGGGGAGCTGTTTTTT. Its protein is CASSYTGLAGPPDGELFF.

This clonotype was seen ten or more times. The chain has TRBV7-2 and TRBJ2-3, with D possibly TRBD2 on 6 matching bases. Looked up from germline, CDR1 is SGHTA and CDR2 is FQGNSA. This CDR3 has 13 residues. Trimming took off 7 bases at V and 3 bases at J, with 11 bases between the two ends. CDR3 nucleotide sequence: TGTGCCAGCACTAGCGAACGGACAGATACGCAGTATTTT. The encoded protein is CASTSERTDTQYF.

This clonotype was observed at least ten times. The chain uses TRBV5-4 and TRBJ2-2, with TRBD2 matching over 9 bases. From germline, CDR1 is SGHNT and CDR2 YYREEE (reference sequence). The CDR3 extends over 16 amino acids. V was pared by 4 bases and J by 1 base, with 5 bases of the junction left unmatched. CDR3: CASSIIAGENTGELFF. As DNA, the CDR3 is TGTGCCAGCAGCATAATAGCGGGGGAGAACACCGGGGAGCTGTTTTTT.

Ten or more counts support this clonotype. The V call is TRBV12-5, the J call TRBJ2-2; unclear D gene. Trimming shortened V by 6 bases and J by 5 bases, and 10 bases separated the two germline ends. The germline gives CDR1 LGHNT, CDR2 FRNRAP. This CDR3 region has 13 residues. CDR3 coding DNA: TGTGCTAGTGGCCCCGACACTACCGGGGAGCTGTTTTTT. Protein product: CASGPDTTGELFF.

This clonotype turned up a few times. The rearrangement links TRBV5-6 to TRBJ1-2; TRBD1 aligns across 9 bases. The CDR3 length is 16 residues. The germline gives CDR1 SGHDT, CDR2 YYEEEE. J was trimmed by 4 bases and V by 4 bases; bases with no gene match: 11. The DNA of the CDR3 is TGTGCCAGCAGCGGAAGTCCGGGACAGGGCGTCTATGGCTACACCTTC. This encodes CASSGSPGQGVYGYTF.

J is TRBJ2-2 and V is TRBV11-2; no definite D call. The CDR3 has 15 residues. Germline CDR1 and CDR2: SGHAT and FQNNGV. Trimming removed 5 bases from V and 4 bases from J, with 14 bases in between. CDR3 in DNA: TGTGCCAGCAGCGAGTTGCATGGGGTCACCGGGGAGCTGTTTTTT. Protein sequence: CASSELHGVTGELFF. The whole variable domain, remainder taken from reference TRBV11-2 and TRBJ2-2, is EAGVAQSPRYKIIEKRQSVAFWCNPISGHATLYWYQQILGQGPKLLIQFQNNGVVDDSQLPKDRFSAERLKGVDSTLKIQPAKLEDSAVYLCASSELHGVTGELFFGEGSRLTVL.

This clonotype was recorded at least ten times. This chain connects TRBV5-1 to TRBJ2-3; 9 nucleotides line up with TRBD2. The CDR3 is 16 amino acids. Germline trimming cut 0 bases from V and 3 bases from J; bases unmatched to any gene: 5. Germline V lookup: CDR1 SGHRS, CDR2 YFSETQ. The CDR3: CASSLERGGATDTQYF. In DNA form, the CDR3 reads TGCGCCAGCAGCTTGGAGCGCGGGGGGGCAACAGATACGCAGTATTTT.

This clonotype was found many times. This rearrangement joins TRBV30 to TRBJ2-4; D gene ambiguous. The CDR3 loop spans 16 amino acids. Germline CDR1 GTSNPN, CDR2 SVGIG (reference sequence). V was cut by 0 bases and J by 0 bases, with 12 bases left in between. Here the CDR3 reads CAWSVKGILAKNIQYF. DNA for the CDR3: TGTGCCTGGAGTGTTAAGGGAATACTAGCCAAAAACATTCAGTACTTC.

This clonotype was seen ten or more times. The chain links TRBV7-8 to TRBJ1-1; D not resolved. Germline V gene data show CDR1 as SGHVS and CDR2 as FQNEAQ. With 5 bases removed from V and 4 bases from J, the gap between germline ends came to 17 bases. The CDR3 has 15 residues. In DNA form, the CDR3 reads TGTGCCAGCAGCCAACGAAGCGTCGCGACCACTGAAGCTTTCTTT. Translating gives CASSQRSVATTEAFF.

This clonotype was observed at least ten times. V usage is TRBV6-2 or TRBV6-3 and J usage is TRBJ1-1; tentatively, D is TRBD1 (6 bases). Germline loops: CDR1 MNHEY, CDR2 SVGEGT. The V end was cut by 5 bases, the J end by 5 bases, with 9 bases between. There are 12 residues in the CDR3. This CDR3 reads CASSPTGTEAFF. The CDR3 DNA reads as TGTGCCAGCAGTCCTACAGGGACTGAAGCTTTCTTT.

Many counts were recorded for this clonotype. CDR3 protein: CASSQKLPGGTKAFF. CDR3 in DNA: TGTGCCAGCAGCCAGAAACTTCCGGGAGGCACAAAAGCTTTCTTT. This chain connects TRBV12-3 or TRBV12-4 to TRBJ1-1, with D hard to call. V was cut by 6 bases and J by 9 bases, with 23 bases left in between. The CDR3 has 15 amino acids.

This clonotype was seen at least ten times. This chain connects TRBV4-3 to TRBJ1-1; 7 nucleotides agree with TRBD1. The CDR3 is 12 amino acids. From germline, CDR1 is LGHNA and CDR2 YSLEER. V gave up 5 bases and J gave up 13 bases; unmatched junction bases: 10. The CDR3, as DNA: TGCGCCAGCAGCGCCAACAGGGGCGCGAGTTTCTTT. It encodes CASSANRGASFF.